Many counts were recorded for the clone carrying this T cell receptor beta chain. This sample was taken from a study of T cell repertoires in cytomegalovirus infection. Germline-derived CDR1 and CDR2 are MDHEN and SYDVKM. The CDR3 covers 13 residues. The junction had 6 bases not matched to a gene; V was cut back by 6 bases and J by 5 bases. TCRdb reprocessed the reads via MiXCR and lists one record per CDR3 protein. The data contain 200,000 to 250,000 distinct CDR3 sequences, roughly 6.5% of them singletons. The rearrangement links TRBV28 to TRBJ1-1; the match to TRBD1 covers 7 bases. Sequences were obtained from PBMCs. The sequence derives from a human donor in good health (CMV status not recorded). Some clones in this sample may be carry-over from other donors' samples. The CDR3 here is CASSRPQGTEAFF. DNA of the CDR3: TGTGCCAGCAGCCGACCACAGGGGACTGAAGCTTTCTTT. Drawing the rest from reference TRBV28 and TRBJ1-1, the complete variable domain is DVKVTQSSRYLVKRTGEKVFLECVQDMDHENMFWYRQDPGLGLRLIYFSYDVKMKEKGDIPEGYSVSREKKERFSLILESASTNQTSMYLCASSRPQGTEAFFGQGTRLTVV.